The 2 T cell receptor beta chains listed next were all sequenced from one sample in a study of shared clonotypes between healthy human individuals. In the naive CD8 group, cells lacked CD45RO and were positively selected for CCR7, so terminally differentiated effector memory CD45RA+ cells were left out. Using immunoSEQ multiplex PCR, the repertoire was profiled, and TCRdb retains in-frame clones only, with some absent. The sample lists about 2 million clones, about 95% occurring once. The sample taken for sequencing was naive CD8+ T cells sorted from blood. These receptors were obtained from a man between 18 and 29 years old in good health.

The chain uses TRBV4-1 and TRBJ2-1; no clear D. Germline V gene lookup returns CDR1 MGHRA and CDR2 YSYEKL. The CDR3 totals 13 residues. The V end lost 1 base, the J end lost 4 bases, and 5 bases lay between the germline ends. The CDR3 DNA is TGCGCCAGCAGCCAAGGGGATTACAATGAGCAGTTCTTC. This codes for CASSQGDYNEQFF.

The chain couples TRBV9 to TRBJ2-3, with 11 bases matching TRBD2. V lost 4 bases, J lost 4 bases, and 2 bases stayed unmatched. The CDR3 is 14 amino acids. Germline loops: CDR1 SGDLS, CDR2 YYNGEE. CDR3 sequence: CASSHSGRADTQYF. CDR3 sequence (DNA): TGTGCCAGCAGCCATAGCGGGAGGGCAGATACGCAGTATTTT.